A single sample gave rise to the 27 T cell receptor beta chains below, sequenced in a study of tumor-infiltrating lymphocytes in primary liver carcinoma. Co-extraction of both nucleic acids (RNA and DNA) used about 18-31 mg of unsorted bulk tissue. TCR beta cDNA was made from approximately 540 ng total RNA with a constant-region primer. Researchers made the TCR beta libraries by running three nested multiplex PCR rounds with slightly modified ARM-PCR. The study ran its first two PCR rounds for around 9 cycles each, using TRBV1-TRBV30 forward primers and a C-beta reverse primer. TCRdb reanalysed the multiplex PCR reads using MiXCR and keeps one entry per CDR3 protein. The sample lists roughly 40,000 distinct CDR3 sequences, approximately 71% occurring once. Sequencing was performed on tumor-adjacent normal liver tissue. These receptors all stem from a woman in her 30s with primary liver carcinoma and hepatitis B virus infection.

The chain joins TRBV18 to TRBJ2-1, with D uncertain. Per the germline V gene, CDR1 is KGHSH and CDR2 is LQKENI. The CDR3 totals 18 residues. Trimming took off 4 bases at V and 7 bases at J, with 26 bases between the two ends. CDR3 nucleotide sequence: TGTGCCAGCTCACTATCGACATCTGCCAGCCGGCAAAGGAATGAGCAGTTCTTC. This codes for CASSLSTSASRQRNEQFF.

Comment on this clonotype: In this CDR3 the conserved last residue, phenylalanine or tryptophan, is missing, so a read error is likely. This sequence joins TRBV5-1 and TRBJ2-1, with unresolved D. Germline V gene lookup returns CDR1 SGHRS and CDR2 YFSETQ. The CDR3 is 15 residues long. In nucleotides, the CDR3 is TGCGTCAGCAGCTCGCTCCTCGGGCAGGACAATGAGCAGTTCTCC. Encoded protein: CVSSSLLGQDNEQFS.

As for this clonotype: The conserved final phenylalanine or tryptophan is absent from the CDR3, which likely points to a read error. As DNA, the CDR3 is TGTGCCTGGAGCTCAGGGCAGGAGACCCAGTACTTA. Its translation: CAWSSGQETQYL. V usage is TRBV30 and J usage is TRBJ2-5; the D gene is possibly TRBD1 (5 bases). V lost 3 bases and J lost 5, with 10 bases in between. Germline lookup yields CDR1 GTSNPN and CDR2 SVGIG (reference sequence). This CDR3 is built from 12 residues.

V gene TRBV29-1 combines with J gene TRBJ1-2, with a possible D match to TRBD1 (6 bases). V gave up 4 bases and J gave up 6 bases, with 18 bases separating them. The CDR3 consists of 14 residues. CDR1 SQVTM and CDR2 ANQGSEA come from the germline V gene. The CDR3 DNA reads as TGCAGCGTTGCCTGCCAGGGGAGTCGAGATGGCTACACCTTC. Its protein product is CSVACQGSRDGYTF. The full variable domain, with the rest looked up from reference TRBV29-1 and TRBJ1-2, is SAVISQKPSRDICQRGTSLTIQCQVDSQVTMMFWYRQQPGQSLTLIATANQGSEATYESGFVIDKFPISRPNLTFSTLTVSNMSPEDSSIYLCSVACQGSRDGYTFGSGTRLTVV.

About this clonotype itself: The missing conserved phenylalanine or tryptophan at the end of this CDR3 makes a read error likely. The genes are TRBV11-2 and TRBJ2-1, with no clear D. The V gene's germline CDR1 is SGHAT and CDR2 FQNNGV. This CDR3 is 11 amino acids long. The CDR3 sequence is CASSVPLEQFL. CDR3 sequence (DNA): TGTGCTAGCAGCGTCCCCCTCGAACAGTTCCTC.

The J gene is TRBJ2-4, the V gene TRBV7-9; D is possibly TRBD1 (6 bases). There are 16 residues in the CDR3. Trimming left V 10 bases short and J 3 bases short, with 22 bases between. Germline CDR1 is SEHNR and CDR2 is FQNEAQ (reference sequence). The CDR3 nucleotides are TGTGCCAACCGCCTCCTCAGAGGGGGTTTCAAAAACATTCAGTACTTC. This gives the protein CANRLLRGGFKNIQYF.

Concerning this clonotype: A much more abundant neighbour one base away suggests this may be a read error. The chain combines TRBV28 with TRBJ2-3, with no clear D. Germline lookup yields CDR1 MDHEN and CDR2 SYDVKM. The V gene lost 6 bases and the J gene lost 4 bases, with 14 bases spanning the gap. The CDR3 loop spans 14 amino acids. The CDR3 nucleotides read TGTGCCAGCAGCCGCTCGACAAGGCCAGATACGCAGTATTTT. Translation: CASSRSTRPDTQYF. The full variable domain, with the rest looked up from reference TRBV28 and TRBJ2-3, is DVKVTQSSRYLVKRTGEKVFLECVQDMDHENMFWYRQDPGLGLRLIYFSYDVKMKEKGDIPEGYSVSREKKERFSLILESASTNQTSMYLCASSRSTRPDTQYFGPGTRLTVL.

This clonotype was seen only a few times. The V gene is TRBV19, the J gene TRBJ1-2, with D unclear. The CDR3 runs 9 residues. The germline gives CDR1 LNHDA, CDR2 SQIVND (reference sequence). The V end lost 7 bases, the J end lost 11 bases, and 8 bases lay between the germline ends. The CDR3 DNA reads as TGTGCCAGTAATTCGATATACACCTTC. The encoded protein is CASNSIYTF.

V is TRBV11-2 and J is TRBJ2-7, with 7 bases fitting TRBD2. Germline V CDR1 and CDR2: SGHAT, FQNNGV. The CDR3 is 16 amino acids. V shed 5 bases, J shed 12 bases, and the junction held 22 bases outside the gene matches. As DNA, the CDR3 is TGTGCCAGCAGCCTCGGAGGGAGGGCCTTAGGGCGCAAGCGGTACTTC. Translation: CASSLGGRALGRKRYF. The full variable domain, its missing parts supplied by reference TRBV11-2 and TRBJ2-7, is EAGVAQSPRYKIIEKRQSVAFWCNPISGHATLYWYQQILGQGPKLLIQFQNNGVVDDSQLPKDRFSAERLKGVDSTLKIQPAKLEDSAVYLCASSLGGRALGRKRYFGPGTRLTVT.

With respect to this clonotype: Likely a read error: the CDR3 ends without its conserved phenylalanine or tryptophan. The DNA is omitted, as the CDR3 cannot be located on it reliably, and the CDR3 follows TCRdb's listing. The chain has TRBV4-3 and TRBJ2-2. CDR1 is LGHNA, CDR2 YSLEER, per germline. Counting both end residues, the CDR3 totals 12 amino acids. CDR3 amino acids: CASRLGTLELFL.

As to this clonotype: Because it lacks the conserved phenylalanine or tryptophan at the end, this CDR3 is likely a read error. This chain uses TRBV11-2 with TRBJ2-1; TRBD2 agrees at 9 bases. Germline loops: CDR1 SGHAT, CDR2 FQNNGV. V was pared by 3 bases and J by 3 bases, with 3 bases of the junction left unmatched. The CDR3 extends over 15 amino acids. CDR3 sequence: CASSFGTSHYNEQFI. Here the CDR3 DNA reads TGTGCCAGCAGCTTTGGGACTAGCCACTACAATGAGCAGTTCATC.

To note about this clonotype: Sequence at one end of the junction differs from germline and may be a read error. This chain connects TRBV7-9 to TRBJ2-5; perhaps TRBD1 as D (6 bases). CDR3 length: 16 residues. The germline V gene has CDR1 SEHNR and CDR2 FQNEAQ (reference sequence). In DNA form, the CDR3 reads TGTGCCAGCAGCTTAGATCGCCTAGGGGGAGAAGAGACCCAGCACTTC. Translating gives CASSLDRLGGEETQHF.

This clonotype was counted between two and nine times. The chain is built from TRBV11-2 and TRBJ2-3; possible D gene TRBD2, 5 bases. This CDR3 comprises 15 residues. Trimming removed 5 bases at V and 0 bases at J, with 12 bases between. The germline gives CDR1 SGHAT, CDR2 FQNNGV. CDR3: CASSIRAASTDTQYF. The DNA of the CDR3 is TGTGCCAGCAGCATCCGAGCGGCCAGCACAGATACGCAGTATTTT.

V gene TRBV18 combines with J gene TRBJ2-2; 7 bases agree with TRBD1. CDR3 length equals 15 residues. Germline V lookup: CDR1 KGHSH, CDR2 LQKENI. The V gene end was trimmed by 3 bases and the J gene end by 3 bases; junction bases not matched to a gene: 4. CDR3 residues: CASSPGTDYTGELFF. CDR3 DNA: TGTGCCAGCTCACCGGGGACAGATTACACCGGGGAGCTGTTTTTT.

The J gene is TRBJ2-3, the V gene TRBV12-3 or TRBV12-4, with 7 bases lining up with TRBD1. V was clipped by 8 bases and J by 12 bases; unmatched bases: 14. This CDR3 has 13 residues. This chain's CDR3 is CASGTAYTETQYF. The CDR3 DNA follows: TGTGCCAGCGGGACAGCCTACACAGAAACACAGTATTTT.

This clonotype was counted only a few times. This clone may be a read error of a much larger clone one base away. The J gene is TRBJ2-3, the V gene TRBV5-4; D unclear. This CDR3 comprises 16 residues. CDR1 SGHNT and CDR2 YYREEE come from the germline V gene (reference sequence). CDR3 in amino acids: CAGSFGFYTPTDTQYF. The CDR3 bases are TGTGCCGGCAGCTTTGGGTTTTACACCCCCACAGATACGCAGTATTTT.

J is TRBJ1-1 and V is TRBV11-3; 8 bases map to TRBD1. V gave up 11 bases and J gave up 4 bases; unmatched junction bases: 15. Germline CDR1 is SGHNT and CDR2 is YENEEA. The CDR3 runs to 15 residues. The CDR3 sequence is CASCQGAPMSTEAFF. The CDR3 DNA is TGTGCCTCCTGTCAGGGGGCGCCAATGTCCACTGAAGCTTTCTTT.

In regard to this clonotype: Because the CDR3 is missing its conserved closing phenylalanine or tryptophan, this is likely a read error. The rearrangement links TRBV4-3 to TRBJ2-3; D remains ambiguous. CDR3 size: 18 residues. Germline V lookup: CDR1 LGHNA, CDR2 YSLEER. For the CDR3, the DNA is TGCGCCAGCAGCCAGTCGGTCTGGCTGGGTGAGCCCGATGATATGCAGTATTCT. Its protein product is CASSQSVWLGEPDDMQYS.

The V and J genes are TRBV5-8 and TRBJ2-3; D unresolved. Trimming cost V 2 bases and J 6 bases, with 10 bases left between them. CDR1 SGHTS and CDR2 YDEGEE come from the germline V gene. This CDR3 has 13 residues. The CDR3 spells CASSLPAEDTQYF. CDR3 in DNA: TGTGCCAGCAGCTTACCCGCGGAGGATACGCAGTATTTT.

This clonotype was detected only a few times. One end of the junction varies from germline; a read error may be responsible. The chain uses TRBV24-1 and TRBJ2-2; D might be TRBD2 (6 bases). Germline CDR1 KGHDR, CDR2 SFDVKD. The CDR3 is 13 residues long. The CDR3 reads CAARYSGFGELFF. DNA of the CDR3: TGCGCCGCCAGATATAGCGGATTCGGGGAGCTGTTTTTT.

Notes on this clonotype: Lacking the conserved final phenylalanine or tryptophan, this CDR3 likely reflects a read error. This rearrangement joins TRBV12-3 or TRBV12-4 to TRBJ2-2, with 7 bases fitting TRBD1. This CDR3 has 14 amino acids. With V trimmed by 5 bases and J by 10 bases, 10 bases remained unmatched. CDR3: CASSRGQSSVELFY. The CDR3 DNA follows: TGTGCCAGCAGTAGGGGACAGAGCAGCGTGGAGCTGTTTTAT.

This clonotype was seen a few times. The V gene is TRBV9, the J gene TRBJ1-6; D unclear. Germline assignment: CDR1 SGDLS and CDR2 YYNGEE. Trimming left V 0 bases short and J 4 bases short, with 11 bases between. CDR3 size: 16 residues. This CDR3 reads CASSVAVDPYNSPLHF. In DNA, the CDR3 is TGTGCCAGCAGCGTAGCTGTGGACCCTTATAATTCACCCCTCCACTTT.

For this clonotype: Sequence at one end of the junction differs from germline and may be a read error. The chain has TRBV6-2 or TRBV6-3 and TRBJ2-3; D remains ambiguous. The J call may be incorrect, as the DNA end agrees better with TRBJ1-5. The CDR3 has 13 amino acids. CDR1 MNHEY and CDR2 SVGEGT come from the germline V gene. This chain's CDR3 is CTSSTGATDTQHF. The DNA for the CDR3 is TGTACCAGCAGCACTGGAGCCACAGATACGCAGCATTTT.

The chain carries TRBV29-1 and TRBJ1-2; D not resolved. The V gene lost 8 bases and the J gene lost 2 bases, with 12 bases spanning the gap. The length of the CDR3 is 12 residues. The germline V gene has CDR1 SQVTM and CDR2 ANQGSEA. The CDR3 protein is CSTGEVNYGYTF. CDR3 nucleotide sequence: TGCAGCACCGGGGAGGTAAACTATGGCTACACCTTC. Full variable domain (remainder filled in from reference TRBV29-1 and TRBJ1-2): SAVISQKPSRDICQRGTSLTIQCQVDSQVTMMFWYRQQPGQSLTLIATANQGSEATYESGFVIDKFPISRPNLTFSTLTVSNMSPEDSSIYLCSTGEVNYGYTFGSGTRLTVV.

This clonotype was counted a single time. Germline and junction disagree at one end, which may indicate a read error. V is TRBV29-1 and J is TRBJ2-2; 7 nucleotides agree with TRBD2. Per germline, CDR1 SQVTM and CDR2 ANQGSEA. This CDR3 contains 14 residues. In nucleotides, the CDR3 is TGCGGCGTTTCCACGGGAGGTAACACCGGGGAGCTGTTTTTT. This translates into CGVSTGGNTGELFF.

This clonotype has only one observation. This chain joins TRBV7-8 and TRBJ2-4, with D unclear. Germline loops: CDR1 SGHVS, CDR2 FQNEAQ. V was trimmed by 5 bases and J by 6 bases, leaving 14 bases between them. This CDR3 is 14 amino acids long. CDR3 loop: CASSPLGFVNIQYF. CDR3 bases: TGTGCCAGCAGCCCCCTAGGTTTCGTAAACATTCAGTACTTC.

With respect to this clonotype: A read error may produce the germline difference seen at one junction end. The rearrangement links TRBV7-9 to TRBJ2-3; TRBD1 is a possible D gene (5 bases). The CDR3 is made up of 17 amino acids. Germline V gene lookup returns CDR1 SEHNR and CDR2 FQNEAQ (reference sequence). The CDR3 DNA follows: TGTGCCAGCAGCCGATACAGGCCGGGCCAATTCACAGATACGCACTACTTT. Amino acid sequence: CASSRYRPGQFTDTHYF. Combining the CDR3 with reference TRBV7-9 and TRBJ2-3 gives the whole variable domain DTGVSQNPRHKITKRGQNVTFRCDPISEHNRLYWYRQTLGQGPEFLTYFQNEAQLEKSRLLSDRFSAERPKGSFSTLEIQRTEQGDSAMYLCASSRYRPGQFTDTHYFGPGTRLTVL.